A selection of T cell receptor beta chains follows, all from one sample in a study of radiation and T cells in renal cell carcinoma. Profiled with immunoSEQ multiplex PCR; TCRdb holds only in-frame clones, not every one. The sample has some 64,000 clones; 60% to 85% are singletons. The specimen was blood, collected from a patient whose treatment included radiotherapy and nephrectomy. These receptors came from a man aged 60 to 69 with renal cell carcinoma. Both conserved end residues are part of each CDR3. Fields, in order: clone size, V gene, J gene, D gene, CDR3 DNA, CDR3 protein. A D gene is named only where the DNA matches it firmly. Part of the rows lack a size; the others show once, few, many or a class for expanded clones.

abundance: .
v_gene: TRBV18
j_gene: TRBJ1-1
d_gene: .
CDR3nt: TGTGCCAGCTCACGCGAAGGTATGAACACTGAAGCTTTCTTT
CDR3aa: CASSREGMNTEAFF

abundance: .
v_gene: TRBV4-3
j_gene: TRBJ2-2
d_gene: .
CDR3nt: TGCGCCAGCAGGGAATGGAAGGAGCGGGCCGGCGGGGAGCTGTTTTTT
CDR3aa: CASREWKERAGGELFF

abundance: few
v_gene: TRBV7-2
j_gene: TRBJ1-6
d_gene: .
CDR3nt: TGTGCCAGCAGCTTGGGCAGTGTCGCCCTCCACTTT
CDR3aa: CASSLGSVALHF

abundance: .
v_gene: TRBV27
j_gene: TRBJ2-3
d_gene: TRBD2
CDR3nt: TGTGCCAGCAGTTTGAGAGCGGGAGGGCCTATTACAGATACGCAGTATTTT
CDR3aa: CASSLRAGGPITDTQYF

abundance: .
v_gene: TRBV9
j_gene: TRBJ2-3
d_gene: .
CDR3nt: TGTGCCAGCAGCGTCCAGTGGGGCGCAGATACGCAGTATTTT
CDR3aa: CASSVQWGADTQYF

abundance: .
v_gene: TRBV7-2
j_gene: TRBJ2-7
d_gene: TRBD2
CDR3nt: TGTGCCAGCAGCTCCACTAGCGGAGTAACCTACGAGCAGTACTTC
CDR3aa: CASSSTSGVTYEQYF

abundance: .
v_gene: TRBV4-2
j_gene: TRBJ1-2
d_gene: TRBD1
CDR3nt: TGTGCCAGCAGCCAAGAGACAGGGGACTATGGCTACACCTTC
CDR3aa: CASSQETGDYGYTF

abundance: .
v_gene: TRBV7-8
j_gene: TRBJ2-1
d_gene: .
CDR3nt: TGTGCCAGCAGCTTGAGAACTGGCTACAATGAGCAGTTCTTC
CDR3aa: CASSLRTGYNEQFF

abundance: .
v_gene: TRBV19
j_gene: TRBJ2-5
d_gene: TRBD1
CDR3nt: TGTGCCAGCAATGGACAGGGCCAAGAGACCCAGTACTTC
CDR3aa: CASNGQGQETQYF

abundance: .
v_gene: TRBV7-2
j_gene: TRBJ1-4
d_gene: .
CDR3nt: TGTGCCAGCAGCACCCAGACCCGGGAAAAACTGTTTTTT
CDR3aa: CASSTQTREKLFF

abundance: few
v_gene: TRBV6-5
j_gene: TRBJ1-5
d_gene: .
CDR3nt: TGTGCCAGCAGTTACTCCGGTATCCAGGCTCAGCCCCAGCATTTT
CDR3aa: CASSYSGIQAQPQHF

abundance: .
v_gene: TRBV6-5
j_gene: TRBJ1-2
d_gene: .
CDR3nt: TGTGCCAGCAGTTATCACCGGGGAAGAGACTATGGCTACACCTTC
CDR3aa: CASSYHRGRDYGYTF

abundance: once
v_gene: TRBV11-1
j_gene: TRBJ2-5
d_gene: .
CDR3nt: TGTGCCAGCAGCTTAGATAGGCTGGGCTTCCAAGAGACCCAGTACTTC
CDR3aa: CASSLDRLGFQETQYF

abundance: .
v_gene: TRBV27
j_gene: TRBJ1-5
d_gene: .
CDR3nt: TGTGCCAGCAGCGCACAAGGGGATCAGCCCCAGCATTTT
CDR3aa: CASSAQGDQPQHF

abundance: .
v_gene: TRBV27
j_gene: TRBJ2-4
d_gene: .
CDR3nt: TGTGCCAGCAGTTTATTATCACCCCAAAACATTCAGTACTTC
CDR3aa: CASSLLSPQNIQYF

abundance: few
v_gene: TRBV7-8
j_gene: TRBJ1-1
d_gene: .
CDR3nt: TGTGCCAGCAGTCGTTCAACGAACACTGAAGCTTTCTTT
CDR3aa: CASSRSTNTEAFF

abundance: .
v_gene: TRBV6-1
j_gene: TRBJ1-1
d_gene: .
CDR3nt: TGTGCCAGCAGTGTGGGGTTTGCTGAAGCTTTCTTT
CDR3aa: CASSVGFAEAFF

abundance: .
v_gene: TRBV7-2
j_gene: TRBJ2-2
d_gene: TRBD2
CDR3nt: TGTGCCAGCAGCTTAAATCCCCGAGCTAGCGGGAGAGGAACCGGGGAGCTGTTTTTT
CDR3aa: CASSLNPRASGRGTGELFF

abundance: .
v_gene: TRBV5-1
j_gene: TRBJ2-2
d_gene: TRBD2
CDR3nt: TGCGCCAGCAGCTCGTCAGCGGGAGGTAACACCGGGGAGCTGTTTTTT
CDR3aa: CASSSSAGGNTGELFF

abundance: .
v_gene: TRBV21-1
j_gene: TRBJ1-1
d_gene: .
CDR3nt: TGTGCCAGCAGCCTTTTCCTTTCCCGGGACAGAGACACTGAAGCTTTCTTT
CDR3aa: CASSLFLSRDRDTEAFF

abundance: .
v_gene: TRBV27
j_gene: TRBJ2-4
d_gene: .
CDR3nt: TGTGCCAGCAGTGTCACTAGGGTTCTAGCCAAAAACATTCAGTACTTC
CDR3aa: CASSVTRVLAKNIQYF

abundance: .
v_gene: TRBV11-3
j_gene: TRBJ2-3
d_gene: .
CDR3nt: TGTGCCAGCAGCGGATTTATCACAGATACGCAGTATTTT
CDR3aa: CASSGFITDTQYF

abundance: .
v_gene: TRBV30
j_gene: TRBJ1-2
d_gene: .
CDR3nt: TGTGCCTGGAGTGGGAGTTGGGGGGCCAGTGGCTACACCTTC
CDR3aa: CAWSGSWGASGYTF

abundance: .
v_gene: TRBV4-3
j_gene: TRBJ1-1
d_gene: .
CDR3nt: TGCGCCAGCAGCCAAGAAACAATCAGTTACACTGAAGCTTTCTTT
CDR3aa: CASSQETISYTEAFF

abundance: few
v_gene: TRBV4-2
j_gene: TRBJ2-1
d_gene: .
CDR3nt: TGTGCCAGCAGCCAAGGAGGTAATGAGCAGTTCTTC
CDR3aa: CASSQGGNEQFF

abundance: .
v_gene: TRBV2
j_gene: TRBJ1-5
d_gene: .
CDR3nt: TGTGCCAGCAGTGAAGGCAGCAATCAGCCCCAGCATTTT
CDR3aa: CASSEGSNQPQHF

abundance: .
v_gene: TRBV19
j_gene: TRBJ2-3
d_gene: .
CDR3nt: TGTGCCAGTATGACCGGAACTACGCAGTATTTT
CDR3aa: CASMTGTTQYF

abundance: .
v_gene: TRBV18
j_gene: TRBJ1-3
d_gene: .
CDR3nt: TGTGCCAGCTCACCCTCGGCAGGGGTTCTCGGATTGAGAAACACCATATATTTT
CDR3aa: CASSPSAGVLGLRNTIYF

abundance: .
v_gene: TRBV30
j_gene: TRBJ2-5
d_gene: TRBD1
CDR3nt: TGTGCCTGGAGTGCCGTGACAGGGGGCGGTGAGACCCAGTACTTC
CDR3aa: CAWSAVTGGGETQYF

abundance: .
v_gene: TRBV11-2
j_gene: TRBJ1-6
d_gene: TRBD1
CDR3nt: TGTGCCAGCAGCTTAGTAGGTTCGGGGACAGTTAATTCACCCCTCCACTTT
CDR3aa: CASSLVGSGTVNSPLHF

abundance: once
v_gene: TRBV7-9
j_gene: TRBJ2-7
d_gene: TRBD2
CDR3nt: TGTGCCAGCAGCTTAGCCGGGGGGATCGAGCAGTACTTC
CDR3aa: CASSLAGGIEQYF

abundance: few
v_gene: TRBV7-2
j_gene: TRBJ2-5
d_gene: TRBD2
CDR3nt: TGTGCCAGCAGGTTAGCCGCGGGGGGTCAAGAGACCCAGTACTTC
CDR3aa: CASRLAAGGQETQYF

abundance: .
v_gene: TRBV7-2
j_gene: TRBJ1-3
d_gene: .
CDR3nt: TGTGCCAGCAGCCCCCCTTACGTGGGTGCAGCAGCTGACACCATATATTTT
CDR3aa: CASSPPYVGAAADTIYF

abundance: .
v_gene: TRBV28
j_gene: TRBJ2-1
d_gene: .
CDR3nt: TGTGCGCACAGGAGAACAGGGAACAATGAGCAGTTCTTC
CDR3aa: CAHRRTGNNEQFF

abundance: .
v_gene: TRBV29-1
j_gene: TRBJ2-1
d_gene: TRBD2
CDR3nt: TGCAGCGTTAAGAATAGCGGGGGTAATGAGCAGTTCTTC
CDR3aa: CSVKNSGGNEQFF

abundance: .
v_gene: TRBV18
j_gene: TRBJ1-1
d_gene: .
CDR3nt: TGTGCCAGCCGCGAAGGGAGCACTGAAGCTTTCTTT
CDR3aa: CASREGSTEAFF

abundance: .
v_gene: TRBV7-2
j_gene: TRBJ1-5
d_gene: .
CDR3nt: TGTGCCAGCAGCTTACTCAGGTGGCAGCCCCAGCATTTT
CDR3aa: CASSLLRWQPQHF

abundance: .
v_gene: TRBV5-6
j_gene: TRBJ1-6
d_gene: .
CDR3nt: TGTGCCAGCAGCTTGGGACAATCAGTTTCGAGTTCACCCCTCCACTTT
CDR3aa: CASSLGQSVSSSPLHF

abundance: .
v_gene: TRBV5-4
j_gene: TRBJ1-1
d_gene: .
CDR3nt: TGTGCCAGCAGCCGAGACTACAGCTCCGAAGCTTTCTTT
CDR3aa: CASSRDYSSEAFF

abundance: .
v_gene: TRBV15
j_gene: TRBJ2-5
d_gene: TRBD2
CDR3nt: TGTGCCACCAGCTCCCAAAGCAGCGGGGGGGCGGAGACCCAGTACTTC
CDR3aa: CATSSQSSGGAETQYF

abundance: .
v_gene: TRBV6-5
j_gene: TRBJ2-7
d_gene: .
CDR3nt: TGTGCCAGCAGCCGTGGGCCGTCGGGCGAGCAGTACTTC
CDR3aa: CASSRGPSGEQYF

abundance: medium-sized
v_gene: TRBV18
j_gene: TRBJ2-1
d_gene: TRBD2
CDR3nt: TGTGCCAGCTCACCAACGGGAGGAATCTACAATGAGCAGTTCTTC
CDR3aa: CASSPTGGIYNEQFF

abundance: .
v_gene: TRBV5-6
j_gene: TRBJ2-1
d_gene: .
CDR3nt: TGTGCCAGCAGCTTGGGGGCTTGGGGGAATGAGCAGTTCTTC
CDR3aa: CASSLGAWGNEQFF